Listed here are 17 T cell receptor beta chains from one sample, sequenced in a study of technical replicates of blood from a handful of donors. Here immunoSEQ multiplex PCR was the method, and the copy in TCRdb shows in-frame clones only, minus some. The sample has some 100,000 clones, roughly 95% seen once. The sequencing input was T cells isolated from PBMCs. Source of these receptors: a human donor in good health.

The chain has TRBV6-1 and TRBJ1-5; TRBD1 might be the D (6 bases). V lost 8 bases to trimming and J lost 1 base, with 12 bases between them. The CDR3 loop spans 14 amino acids. The germline V gene has CDR1 MNHNS and CDR2 SASEGT. The CDR3 spells CASGQPESNQPQHF. As DNA, the CDR3 is TGTGCCAGCGGACAGCCCGAAAGCAATCAGCCCCAGCATTTT.

The rearrangement joins TRBV6-1 to TRBJ2-6; 7 bases agree with TRBD2. The CDR3 length is 15 residues. After removal of 6 bases from V and 4 bases from J, the junction contained 6 bases not matched to a gene. The germline CDR1 and CDR2 sequences are MNHNS and SASEGT. The CDR3 nucleotides read TGTGCCAGCAGCGAGACTAGCTCAGGGGCCAACGTCCTGACTTTC. It is translated as CASSETSSGANVLTF.

The rearrangement uses TRBV7-6 and TRBJ2-3; possible D gene TRBD1, 6 bases. The CDR3 spans 14 residues. Per the germline V gene, CDR1 is SGHVS and CDR2 is FNYEAQ. Trimming took 3 bases from V and 5 from J, leaving 12 bases between them. CDR3 region: CASSLRAGVDTQYF. Written as DNA, the CDR3 is TGTGCCAGCAGCTTGCGGGCAGGGGTAGATACGCAGTATTTT.

This chain joins TRBV15 and TRBJ2-7; 11 bases line up with TRBD2. Germline-derived CDR1 and CDR2 are LNHNV and YYDKDF (reference sequence). The CDR3 sequence is 14 residues long. V gave up 8 bases and J gave up 2 bases; unmatched junction bases: 5. CDR3: CATATSGRPYEQYF. The CDR3 coding sequence is TGTGCCACCGCAACTAGCGGGAGACCCTACGAGCAGTACTTC.

The chain joins TRBV19 to TRBJ1-1; D not certain. The CDR3 is 11 amino acids. CDR1 LNHDA and CDR2 SQIVND come from the germline V gene (reference sequence). Trimming removed 8 bases at V and 1 base at J, with 5 bases between. The CDR3 DNA follows: TGTGCCAGTCACGGGAACACTGAAGCTTTCTTT. Encoded protein: CASHGNTEAFF.

The chain links TRBV6-6 to TRBJ2-3; 9 bases agree with TRBD1. Germline-derived CDR1 and CDR2 are MNHNY and SVGAGI (reference sequence). The CDR3 sequence is 14 residues long. V gave up 6 bases and J gave up 7 bases; unmatched junction bases: 8. The CDR3 DNA reads TGTGCCAGCAGGGCGGGACAGGGACAGTATACGCAGTATTTT. This codes for CASRAGQGQYTQYF.

This clone was recorded once. The rearrangement links TRBV10-2 to TRBJ2-7; 13 bases are a match to TRBD2. V was clipped by 8 bases and J by 2 bases; unmatched bases: 9. This CDR3 is 16 amino acids long. Germline CDR1 WSHSY, CDR2 SAAADI. CDR3 in DNA: TGCGCCAGCGTAAAGTCCGGACTAGCGGGGGCCTACGAGCAGTACTTC. Translated, it gives CASVKSGLAGAYEQYF.

The gene calls are TRBV5-1 and TRBJ2-7, with D maybe TRBD2 (7 bases). Germline loops: CDR1 SGHRS, CDR2 YFSETQ. The CDR3 is made up of 14 amino acids. The germline V and J ends were trimmed by 4 bases and 6 bases, with 17 bases remaining between them. CDR3 residues: CASSEVAGAVEQYF. DNA of the CDR3: TGCGCCAGCAGCGAAGTTGCGGGGGCAGTCGAGCAGTACTTC.

This clone showed up just a few times. This chain joins TRBV4-1 and TRBJ1-2; 11 positions match TRBD1. The V and J ends lost 1 base and 1 base, in that order; junction bases with no gene match: 8. Germline V gives CDR1 MGHRA, CDR2 YSYEKL. The CDR3 contains 18 residues. In DNA, the CDR3 is TGCGCCAGCAGCCAAGCACGGTTTGGGACAGGGGGTAACTATGGCTACACCTTC. Protein product: CASSQARFGTGGNYGYTF.

The J gene is TRBJ2-5, the V gene TRBV4-1, with 8 bases identical to TRBD2. The V and J ends lost 5 bases and 3 bases, in that order; junction bases with no gene match: 14. CDR1 is MGHRA and CDR2 is YSYEKL in the germline V gene. This CDR3 region has 17 residues. CDR3 protein: CASSKMATGGFKETQYF. The CDR3 DNA follows: TGCGCCAGCAGCAAGATGGCTACGGGGGGGTTTAAAGAGACCCAGTACTTC.

The chain has TRBV28 and TRBJ2-1; TRBD1 might be the D (6 bases). The CDR3 loop spans 11 amino acids. Trimming shortened V by 4 bases and J by 15 bases, and 13 bases separated the two germline ends. Looked up from germline, CDR1 is MDHEN and CDR2 is SYDVKM. Here the CDR3 reads CASSSQGRLFF. In nucleotides, the CDR3 is TGTGCCAGCAGTTCTCAGGGGCGTCTGTTCTTC.

The chain recombines TRBV4-2 with TRBJ2-5, with D tentatively TRBD2 (7 bases). The CDR3 is 15 residues long. V lost 4 bases and J lost 5, with 17 bases in between. Germline CDR1 and CDR2: LGHNA and YNFKEQ. In DNA form, the CDR3 reads TGTGCCAGCAGCCGGGGGGTCGGGGGGCAGGAGACCCAGTACTTC. Protein: CASSRGVGGQETQYF.

J is TRBJ2-1 and V is TRBV14; the match to TRBD2 covers 7 bases. The CDR3 length is 17 residues. V shed 2 bases, J shed 3 bases, and the junction held 10 bases outside the gene matches. The germline V gene encodes CDR1 SGHDN and CDR2 FVKESK. The CDR3 loop reads CASSQPGTITYYNEQFF. The CDR3 DNA reads as TGTGCCAGCAGCCAACCTGGGACTATCACTTACTACAATGAGCAGTTCTTC.

The genes are TRBV6-1 and TRBJ1-1; weak D call: TRBD1 (6 bases). CDR1 and CDR2 (germline): MNHNS, SASEGT. The V end was cut by 0 bases, the J end by 8 bases, with 7 bases between. The CDR3 consists of 12 residues. CDR3: CASSEAGTEAFF. CDR3 coding DNA: TGTGCCAGCAGTGAAGCCGGGACAGAAGCTTTCTTT.

The chain uses TRBV2 and TRBJ2-7; 7 bases agree with TRBD1. The CDR3 covers 14 residues. After removal of 8 bases from V and 2 bases from J, the junction contained 9 bases not matched to a gene. Looked up from germline, CDR1 is SNHLY and CDR2 is FYNNEI. CDR3 coding DNA: TGTGCCAGCGCCACACAGGGGAACCCCTACGAGCAGTACTTC. As protein: CASATQGNPYEQYF.

The V gene is TRBV2, the J gene TRBJ1-3; D ambiguous. Trimming left V 8 bases short and J 2 bases short, with 13 bases between. CDR3 length: 14 amino acids. Per the germline V gene, CDR1 is SNHLY and CDR2 is FYNNEI. CDR3 coding DNA: TGTGCCAGCTGGGCCGATCCCCCTGGAAACACCATATATTTT. Its protein product is CASWADPPGNTIYF.

The chain uses TRBV18 and TRBJ2-2, with 10 bases identical to TRBD1. CDR3 length: 17 amino acids. J was trimmed by 0 bases and V by 4 bases; bases with no gene match: 5. The germline gives CDR1 KGHSH, CDR2 LQKENI. The CDR3 sequence: CASSLFGTGANTGELFF. DNA for the CDR3: TGTGCCAGCTCACTTTTCGGGACAGGGGCGAACACCGGGGAGCTGTTTTTT.